The 5 T cell receptor beta chains below were found in one sample sequenced in a study of blood T cell repertoires in COVID-19. TCRdb's table, derived via immunoSEQ multiplex PCR, lists solely in-frame clones and lacks some. The sample carries fewer than 350,000 clones, 75% to 90% recorded once. Sequenced input: peripheral blood. Receptors were obtained from a woman between 70 and 85 years old with COVID-19, enrolled during active disease.

The V and J genes are TRBV11-3 and TRBJ2-5, with TRBD2 matching 8 bases. CDR1 and CDR2 (germline): SGHNT, YENEEA. V shed 2 bases, J shed 4 bases, and the junction held 3 bases outside the gene matches. The CDR3 covers 14 residues. The CDR3, as DNA: TGTGCCAGCAGCTTACGGGAGGGAACAGAGACCCAGTACTTC. This translates into CASSLREGTETQYF.

The chain recombines TRBV7-9 with TRBJ1-1, with unresolved D. CDR1 is SEHNR, CDR2 FQNEAQ, per germline (reference sequence). Trimming removed 5 bases at V and 2 bases at J, with 9 bases between. There are 13 residues in the CDR3. CDR3 DNA sequence: TGTGCCAGCAGCCTACAGTTTAACACTGAAGCTTTCTTT. This sequence encodes CASSLQFNTEAFF.

This clone has more than one count but fewer than ten. The CDR3 DNA is TGTGCCAGCGAAACTCGACAGGTTTACGAGCAGTACTTC. Translated, it gives CASETRQVYEQYF. The rearrangement uses TRBV28 and TRBJ2-7; maybe TRBD1 (6 bases). Trimming removed 8 bases at V and 4 bases at J, with 15 bases between. Germline CDR1 and CDR2: MDHEN and SYDVKM. The CDR3 spans 13 residues.

The gene calls are TRBV4-1 and TRBJ2-3; TRBD2 might be the D (7 bases). Germline V gene lookup returns CDR1 MGHRA and CDR2 YSYEKL. V lost 1 base and J 3 bases, leaving 17 bases between the germline ends. This CDR3 region has 17 residues. CDR3 region: CASSQAQGGARTDTQYF. CDR3 nucleotide sequence: TGCGCCAGCAGCCAAGCACAAGGGGGGGCGAGAACAGATACGCAGTATTTT.

The chain couples TRBV10-2 to TRBJ1-2; the match to TRBD1 covers 8 bases. Per germline, CDR1 WSHSY and CDR2 SAAADI. V was pared by 8 bases and J by 3 bases, with 14 bases of the junction left unmatched. This CDR3 is built from 16 residues. CDR3 coding DNA: TGCGCCAGCTTAGGACAGGGTAGTGGGTCAGACTATGGCTACACCTTC. Its translation: CASLGQGSGSDYGYTF.